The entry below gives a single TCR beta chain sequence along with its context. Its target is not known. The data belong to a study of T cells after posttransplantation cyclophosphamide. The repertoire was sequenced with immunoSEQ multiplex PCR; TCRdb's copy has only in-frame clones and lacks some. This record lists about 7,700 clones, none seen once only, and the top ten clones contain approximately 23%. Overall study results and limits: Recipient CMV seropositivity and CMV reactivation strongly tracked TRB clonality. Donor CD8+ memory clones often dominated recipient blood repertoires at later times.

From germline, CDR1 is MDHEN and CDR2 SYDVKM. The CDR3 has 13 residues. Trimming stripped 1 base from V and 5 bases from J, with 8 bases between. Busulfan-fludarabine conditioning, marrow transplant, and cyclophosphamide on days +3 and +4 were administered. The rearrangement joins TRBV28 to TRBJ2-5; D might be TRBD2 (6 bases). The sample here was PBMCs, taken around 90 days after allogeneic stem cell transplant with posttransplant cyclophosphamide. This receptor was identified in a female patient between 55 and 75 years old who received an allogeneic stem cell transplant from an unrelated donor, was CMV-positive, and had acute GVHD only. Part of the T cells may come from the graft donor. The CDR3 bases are TGTGCCAGCAGTTTATACGGGGGTGAGACCCAGTACTTC. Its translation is CASSLYGGETQYF.